This T cell receptor beta chain was captured by sequencing in a study of vaccination effects on CD4 cells after COVID-19. About the research overall: It was a median of 72 days after the second dose that post-vaccine samples were obtained.

V dropped 4 bases and J dropped 5 bases, with 10 bases sitting between them. Per the germline V gene, CDR1 is SEHNR and CDR2 is FQNEAQ (reference sequence). The CDR3 runs 13 residues. Generated by immunoSEQ multiplex PCR, the TCRdb table keeps only in-frame clones and is missing some. The sample lists roughly 59,000 clones, around four fifths occurring once. Ahead of sequencing, the ViraFEST assay grew antigen-specific CD4+ T cells using viral peptide pools. Culturing for more than 9 days preceded CD4+ T cell isolation. BNT162b2 vaccine or mRNA-1273 vaccine was given to participants in two doses. Nucleocapsid antibodies were negative in the vaccine recipients, who had never had SARS-CoV-2 infection. Supplemented with 9.5 to 10 IU/ml IL-2 and about 10 ug/ml peptides, a few million PBMC per well were kept in culture. IL-2 medium took the place of half the medium on both days 3 and 7. This clone has just a few counts. Its antigen is not known.

The origin of this receptor is a human donor who received a COVID-19 vaccine. V is TRBV7-9 and J is TRBJ2-3; D may be TRBD2 (5 bases). Sequences were derived from CD4+ T cells from PBMCs cultured with HCoV-OC43 spike peptides, sampled after COVID-19 vaccination. Subset in this sample: HCoV-OC43 spike overlapping peptide pool stimulation. The CDR3 region is CASSSAGVDTQYF. The CDR3 DNA is TGTGCCAGCAGCTCGGCCGGGGTAGATACGCAGTATTTT.